This T cell receptor beta chain was obtained from a study of glioma-infiltrating T cells after dendritic cell vaccination. V was clipped by 8 bases and J by 7 bases; unmatched bases: 9. CDR1 is LNHDA, CDR2 SQIVND, per germline (reference sequence). The CDR3 is 14 residues long. This clone has a handful of counts. TCRdb keeps only in-frame clones here, not all; method: immunoSEQ multiplex PCR. The sample has about 92,000 clones; just over 85% are singletons. Only patients with spare fresh-frozen tumor and over two years of follow-up were included. The specimen was blood, collected before dendritic cell vaccination. The clonotype was recovered from a human donor with glioblastoma. The chain combines TRBV19 with TRBJ2-1; TRBD2 aligns across 9 bases. The CDR3 protein is CASWDSGRFNEQFF. As DNA, the CDR3 is TGTGCCAGTTGGGATAGCGGGAGATTTAATGAGCAGTTCTTC.